The sample holds many counts of the clone carrying this TCR beta chain. This CDR3 region has 14 residues. Trimming took 6 bases from V and 2 from J; bases not matched to a gene: 4. The germline V gene encodes CDR1 MNHEY and CDR2 SVGAGI. As processed by the authors: How many nucleated cells were present was estimated from reference gene primer amplification. Using immunoSEQ multiplex PCR, the repertoire was profiled, and TCRdb retains in-frame clones only, with some absent. V and J calls and clone size follow that table, whereas D and trimming were derived from the DNA. The data show 300,000 to 450,000 clones, about 80% seen once. The data are from a study of blood T cell repertoires in COVID-19. Study information: From T cells, B-cell-depleted T cells, or PBMCs came the material, which was cDNA or gDNA.

The sample comprised peripheral blood. The chain combines TRBV6-5 with TRBJ1-2; 9 bases line up with TRBD1. The receptor was derived from a human donor with acute or convalescent COVID-19. The donor label of this sample is uncertain. The CDR3 spells CASRTGGVNYGYTF. The CDR3 DNA reads TGTGCCAGCAGGACAGGGGGAGTAAACTATGGCTACACCTTC.